The 23 T cell receptor beta chains reported below all come from one sample, sequenced in a study of blood T cell repertoires in COVID-19. Only in-frame clones appear in the TCRdb table, and some are missing; sequencing was by immunoSEQ multiplex PCR. The sample consists of 150,000 to 200,000 clones, approximately 91% of them appearing once. The sequencing input was peripheral blood. The receptors were sampled from a man aged 70 or older with active or convalescent COVID-19.

The rearrangement uses TRBV5-6 and TRBJ2-1; possible D gene TRBD2, 6 bases. Germline CDR1 reads SGHDT; CDR2 reads YYEEEE. The V gene lost 4 bases and the J gene lost 4 bases, with 18 bases spanning the gap. This CDR3 has 16 residues. The CDR3 region has the DNA TGTGCCAGCAGCGGCGAGGTCGGGAGTAATTACAATGAGCAGTTCTTC. It specifies CASSGEVGSNYNEQFF.

The J gene is TRBJ1-5, the V gene TRBV21-1; the table gives TRBD1 as D, unverified against the DNA. TRBV21-1 is a recognized pseudogene. The CDR3 totals 15 residues. In DNA form, the CDR3 reads TGTGCCAGCAGCAAAGCTGGACAGGGTCATCAGCCCCAGCATTTT. Encoded protein: CASSKAGQGHQPQHF.

The genes are TRBV10-3 and TRBJ2-7, with 12 bases identical to TRBD1. CDR3 length: 15 amino acids. Germline V CDR1 and CDR2: ENHRY, SYGVKD. V lost 4 bases to trimming and J lost 0 bases; unmatched junction nucleotides: 1. Here the CDR3 reads CAISGDRGLSYEQYF. The CDR3 DNA follows: TGTGCCATCAGTGGGGACAGGGGGCTCTCCTACGAGCAGTACTTC.

The chain couples TRBV27 to TRBJ1-5; D gene unclear. V lost 4 bases to trimming and J lost 4 bases, with 5 bases between them. CDR3 length equals 12 residues. Germline V gene data show CDR1 as MNHEY and CDR2 as SMNVEV (reference sequence). The CDR3: CASSSGNQPQHF. Here the CDR3 DNA reads TGTGCCAGCAGTTCCGGGAATCAGCCCCAGCATTTT.

This rearrangement joins TRBV30 to TRBJ1-6; tentative D call: TRBD1 (6 bases). The V and J ends lost 2 bases and 7 bases respectively, with 15 bases between them. Germline CDR1 and CDR2: GTSNPN and SVGIG (reference sequence). This CDR3 is built from 15 residues. Written as DNA, the CDR3 is TGTGCCTGGAGTACCGCTGGACAGACGAATTCACCCCTCCACTTT. The encoded protein is CAWSTAGQTNSPLHF.

This chain connects TRBV20-1 to TRBJ1-6; a possible D gene is TRBD1 (5 bases). Germline assignment: CDR1 DFQATT and CDR2 SNEGSKA (reference sequence). The ends were cut back, 3 bases at V and 5 bases at J, with 14 bases in the middle. This CDR3 is built from 15 residues. The CDR3 here is CSASLEGRNNSPLHF. CDR3 bases: TGCAGTGCTAGTCTGGAGGGACGGAATAATTCACCCCTCCACTTT.

The DNA of the CDR3 is TGTGCCAGCCGCACCGGACTACAAGAGACCCAGTACTTC. It yields the protein CASRTGLQETQYF. V gene TRBV18 combines with J gene TRBJ2-5; tentatively, D is TRBD2 (6 bases). The CDR3 has 13 amino acids. V dropped 8 bases and J dropped 2 bases, with 12 bases sitting between them. CDR1 KGHSH and CDR2 LQKENI come from the germline V gene.

A remark on this clone: This specimen includes other DNA sequences encoding the same CDR3. The chain recombines TRBV28 with TRBJ1-5, with TRBD1 matching 7 bases. CDR1 is MDHEN, CDR2 SYDVKM, per germline. V shed 1 base and J 7 bases; nucleotides not matched to a gene: 1. The CDR3 is made up of 13 amino acids. CDR3 bases: TGTGCCAGCAGTTTATTAGGGGGCCAGCCCCAGCATTTT. It is translated as CASSLLGGQPQHF.

The genes are TRBV7-9 and TRBJ1-4; the D gene is possibly TRBD1 (5 bases). V lost 3 bases to trimming and J lost 7 bases, with 12 bases between them. Per the germline V gene, CDR1 is SEHNR and CDR2 is FQNEAQ (reference sequence). This CDR3 is built from 14 residues. The CDR3 nucleotides read TGTGCCAGCAGCTTCTCCGGGGGTAGTGAAAAACTGTTTTTT. Translating gives CASSFSGGSEKLFF.

The V and J genes are TRBV3-1 (or the pseudogene TRBV3-2) and TRBJ2-5; possibly TRBD2 for D (6 bases). Trimming removed 5 bases at V and 0 bases at J, with 22 bases between. There are 18 residues in the CDR3. The germline V gene encodes CDR1 LGHDT and CDR2 YNNKEL (reference sequence). The CDR3 DNA reads as TGTGCCAGCAGCGGACTCGGGGGTCCATCATGGGACCAAGAGACCCAGTACTTC. Translated: CASSGLGGPSWDQETQYF.

This clone occurred once. The chain recombines TRBV7-2 with TRBJ2-7; TRBD1 is a possible D gene (6 bases). CDR1 is SGHTA and CDR2 is FQGNSA in the germline V gene. The V end lost 3 bases, the J end lost 0 bases, and 15 bases lay between the germline ends. CDR3 length: 16 residues. The CDR3 here is CASSFFTGSSSYEQYF. The CDR3 DNA reads TGTGCCAGCAGCTTTTTTACAGGGTCAAGCTCCTACGAGCAGTACTTC.

The table lists this clone with a few counts. The V call is TRBV5-1, the J call TRBJ1-5; TRBD1 matches at 8 bases. Germline CDR1 and CDR2: SGHRS and YFSETQ. With V trimmed by 0 bases and J by 7 bases, 6 bases remained unmatched. CDR3 length equals 15 residues. The CDR3 sequence is CASSLGTGNRQPQHF. The CDR3 DNA is TGCGCCAGCAGCTTGGGGACAGGGAACCGGCAGCCCCAGCATTTT. The full variable domain, completed using reference TRBV5-1 and TRBJ1-5, is KAGVTQTPRYLIKTRGQQVTLSCSPISGHRSVSWYQQTPGQGLQFLFEYFSETQRNKGNFPGRFSGRQFSNSRSEMNVSTLELGDSALYLCASSLGTGNRQPQHFGDGTRLSIL.

This chain joins TRBV5-1 and TRBJ2-3; D unresolved. V was cut by 7 bases and J by 2 bases, with 14 bases left in between. Germline CDR1 SGHRS, CDR2 YFSETQ. CDR3 length: 14 amino acids. CDR3 residues: CASLLGDHTDTQYF. The CDR3 DNA is TGCGCCAGCCTCCTTGGAGATCACACAGATACGCAGTATTTT.

The CDR3 loop is CASSKYVDRTPYYEQYF. The CDR3 nucleotides are TGTGCCAGCAGCAAATACGTTGACCGGACACCCTACTACGAGCAGTACTTC. The rearrangement joins TRBV21-1 to TRBJ2-7; TRBD1, the table's D call, lacks a check against the DNA. TRBV21-1 constitutes a pseudogene. The CDR3 is made up of 17 amino acids.

V usage is TRBV28 and J usage is TRBJ2-7, with 12 bases that match TRBD2. Trimming at V came to 6 bases and at J to 1 base, leaving 13 bases not matched to a gene. Germline CDR1 is MDHEN and CDR2 is SYDVKM. The CDR3 is 18 amino acids. The CDR3 is CASRSTSGSPLPSYEQYF. DNA of the CDR3: TGTGCCAGCAGGTCGACTAGCGGGAGTCCTCTCCCTTCCTACGAGCAGTACTTC.

The table lists this clone with a count of one. The chain couples TRBV19 to TRBJ1-5; the D is unclear. Germline CDR1 is LNHDA and CDR2 is SQIVND (reference sequence). CDR3 size: 14 residues. V was trimmed by 6 bases and J by 9 bases, leaving 18 bases between them. The DNA for the CDR3 is TGTGCCAGTAGAGACCGTGGAGGGCGGGGGCCCCAGCATTTT. Translation: CASRDRGGRGPQHF.

This rearrangement joins TRBV6-1 to TRBJ1-1, with D unclear. Looked up from germline, CDR1 is MNHNS and CDR2 is SASEGT. V lost 8 bases, J lost 6 bases, and 10 bases lay in between. The CDR3 sequence is 11 residues long. CDR3 residues: CASGEGAEAFF. CDR3 sequence (DNA): TGTGCCAGCGGGGAGGGCGCTGAAGCTTTCTTT.

This clone came up a few times. This sequence joins TRBV28 and TRBJ1-5; 11 nucleotides align to TRBD1. The CDR3 totals 16 residues. V was pared by 3 bases and J by 4 bases, with 5 bases of the junction left unmatched. Germline V gene sequence: CDR1 MDHEN, CDR2 SYDVKM. CDR3 residues: CASSFAGQGGNQPQHF. The DNA of the CDR3 is TGTGCCAGCAGTTTTGCGGGACAGGGGGGAAATCAGCCCCAGCATTTT.

This rearrangement joins TRBV4-3 to TRBJ2-1; 9 bases are shared with TRBD2. The germline V gene has CDR1 LGHNA and CDR2 YSLEER. There are 14 residues in the CDR3. V lost 2 bases, J lost 10 bases, and 6 bases stayed unmatched. The CDR3 DNA follows: TGCGCCAGCAGCCAATGGTCTAGCGGGAAAGAGCAGTTCTTC. It codes for CASSQWSSGKEQFF.

The genes are TRBV6-5 and TRBJ1-6; no definite D call. This CDR3 has 11 residues. V was cut by 6 bases and J by 16 bases, with 13 bases left in between. Germline values: CDR1 MNHEY, CDR2 SVGAGI. DNA of the CDR3: TGTGCCAGCAGAATCCTAGGTCCGCTCCACTTT. Protein: CASRILGPLHF.

The chain couples TRBV6-2 or TRBV6-3 to TRBJ1-6; D not resolved. Germline V gene sequence: CDR1 MNHEY, CDR2 SVGEGT. The ends were cut back, 6 bases at V and 3 bases at J, with 18 bases in the middle. The CDR3 runs 17 residues. The CDR3 coding sequence is TGTGCCAGCAGCCAAAACACTCCGGGGATCTATAATTCACCCCTCCACTTT. Its protein is CASSQNTPGIYNSPLHF.

CDR3 nucleotide sequence: TGTGCCAGCAGCCCGGACGGGGCCGGGGGGTATGGCTACACCTTC. Protein: CASSPDGAGGYGYTF. The genes are TRBV5-4 and TRBJ1-2, with D possibly TRBD1 on 5 matching bases. Trimming took off 4 bases at V and 5 bases at J, with 18 bases between the two ends. The CDR3 extends over 15 amino acids. The germline V gene encodes CDR1 SGHNT and CDR2 YYREEE (reference sequence).

This chain joins TRBV27 and TRBJ2-3; TRBD2 matches at 7 bases. CDR1 is MNHEY and CDR2 is SMNVEV in the germline V gene (reference sequence). The J segment lost 5 bases and the V segment lost 8 bases, leaving 7 bases of the junction unmatched. CDR3 size: 13 residues. CDR3 residues: CASSGSGGDTQYF. The CDR3 nucleotides are TGTGCCAGCTCAGGGTCGGGGGGAGATACGCAGTATTTT.